One sample yielded the 24 T cell receptor beta chains listed below, sequenced in a study of naive and memory T cell subsets. Two oligonucleotides, mixed equimolar, formed the beta constant-region primer covering TRBC1 and TRBC2. Via MiXCR, TCRdb re-called the UMI-ligation and nested PCR reads, giving one row per CDR3 protein. This table has 120,000 to 150,000 distinct CDR3 sequences, about a sixth appearing once. Source material: naive CD4+ T cells from blood. The source of these receptors is a human donor in good health.

V is TRBV24-1 and J is TRBJ1-5, with 8 bases fitting TRBD1. The length of the CDR3 is 14 residues. The V and J ends lost 3 bases and 5 bases, in that order; junction bases with no gene match: 2. Germline CDR1 reads KGHDR; CDR2 reads SFDVKD. The DNA for the CDR3 is TGTGCCACCAGTGATGGGACAGGTTATCAGCCCCAGCATTTT. Translation gives CATSDGTGYQPQHF.

The V gene is TRBV12-3 or TRBV12-4, the J gene TRBJ1-5; D not resolved. The CDR3 is 15 residues long. Trimming left V 2 bases short and J 0 bases short, with 8 bases between. The chain's CDR3 is CASSLRRSSNQPQHF. In DNA, the CDR3 is TGTGCCAGCAGTTTACGACGGAGTAGCAATCAGCCCCAGCATTTT.

CDR3 sequence (DNA): TGTGCCAGCAGTAACGGGGCAGGGGGCCGTCAGACCCAGTACTTC. Its protein product is CASSNGAGGRQTQYF. The V and J genes are TRBV6-5 and TRBJ2-5, with 8 bases lining up with TRBD1. Germline V CDR1 and CDR2: MNHEY, SVGAGI. The CDR3 has 15 residues. After removal of 5 bases from V and 6 bases from J, the junction contained 11 bases not matched to a gene.

This clonotype was picked up a small number of times. This rearrangement joins TRBV9 to TRBJ1-3, with D perhaps TRBD1 (5 bases). The ends were cut back, 4 bases at V and 0 bases at J, with 11 bases in the middle. CDR1 is SGDLS, CDR2 YYNGEE, per germline. The CDR3 runs to 15 residues. The chain's CDR3 is CASSPQVSSGNTIYF. The DNA of the CDR3 is TGTGCCAGCAGCCCACAGGTCAGCTCTGGAAACACCATATATTTT. The complete variable domain, with remaining parts taken from reference TRBV9 and TRBJ1-3, reads DSGVTQTPKHLITATGQRVTLRCSPRSGDLSVYWYQQSLDQGLQFLIQYYNGEERAKGNILERFSAQQFPDLHSELNLSSLELGDSALYFCASSPQVSSGNTIYFGEGSWLTVV.

This clonotype was recorded a few times. The gene calls are TRBV11-3 and TRBJ2-7, with a tentative D call TRBD2 (6 bases). The V end was cut by 8 bases, the J end by 1 base, with 12 bases between. CDR1 is SGHNT, CDR2 YENEEA, per germline. The CDR3 runs to 13 residues. Here the CDR3 DNA reads TGTGCCAGCCGGGACGGGAGATCCTACGAGCAGTACTTC. Encoded protein: CASRDGRSYEQYF.

This clonotype was found a few times. The V call is TRBV7-9, the J call TRBJ2-3, with D possibly being TRBD2 (6 bases). This CDR3 contains 13 residues. Trimming removed 3 bases at V and 5 bases at J, with 9 bases between. From germline, CDR1 is SEHNR and CDR2 FQNEAQ (reference sequence). The CDR3 region is CASSLMGGDTQYF. In nucleotides, the CDR3 is TGTGCCAGCAGCTTGATGGGGGGAGATACGCAGTATTTT. The full variable domain, rest sourced from reference TRBV7-9 and TRBJ2-3, is DTGVSQNPRHKITKRGQNVTFRCDPISEHNRLYWYRQTLGQGPEFLTYFQNEAQLEKSRLLSDRFSAERPKGSFSTLEIQRTEQGDSAMYLCASSLMGGDTQYFGPGTRLTVL.

This chain connects TRBV20-1 to TRBJ2-1; 9 bases are shared with TRBD2. The CDR3 is 17 residues long. Trimming took 1 base from V and 1 from J; bases not matched to a gene: 8. CDR1 and CDR2 from the germline V gene are DFQATT and SNEGSKA (reference sequence). The CDR3 coding sequence is TGCAGTGCTAGAGCCCCCAATAGCGGGAGATCCTACAATGAGCAGTTCTTC. Translation gives CSARAPNSGRSYNEQFF.

V usage is TRBV28 and J usage is TRBJ2-4; D gene unclear. Germline V CDR1 and CDR2: MDHEN, SYDVKM. The ends were cut back, 5 bases at V and 9 bases at J, with 23 bases in the middle. The CDR3 consists of 16 residues. In nucleotides, the CDR3 is TGTGCCAGCAGTCCGCCGGAAACCTTCCCCCGGCCCATTCAGTACTTC. It is translated as CASSPPETFPRPIQYF.

The chain joins TRBV3-1 to TRBJ2-7; perhaps TRBD1 as D (6 bases). Germline assignment: CDR1 LGHDT and CDR2 YNNKEL (reference sequence). Trimming left V 0 bases short and J 2 bases short, with 20 bases between. The CDR3 is made up of 18 amino acids. DNA for the CDR3: TGTGCCAGCAGCCAAGAAATCGGGACATCGTTACCGGCCTACGAGCAGTACTTC. It translates to CASSQEIGTSLPAYEQYF.

The chain has TRBV21-1 and TRBJ1-2; TRBD1, the table's D call, was not compared with the DNA. TRBV21-1 represents a pseudogene. There are 14 residues in the CDR3. The CDR3 nucleotides read TGTGCCAGCAGCATTCGGGACAGCACATATGGCTACACCTTC. Its translation: CASSIRDSTYGYTF.

The chain links TRBV29-1 to TRBJ2-1; 7 bases agree with TRBD2. This CDR3 is built from 15 residues. The germline CDR1 and CDR2 sequences are SQVTM and ANQGSEA. Trimming at V came to 6 bases and at J to 0 bases, leaving 8 bases not matched to a gene. The CDR3: CSVRIGGSSYNEQFF. The CDR3 coding sequence is TGCAGCGTCAGAATTGGCGGGAGCTCCTACAATGAGCAGTTCTTC.

The chain uses TRBV6-2 or TRBV6-3 and TRBJ2-7; the match to TRBD1 covers 8 bases. The germline CDR1 and CDR2 sequences are MNHEY and SVGEGT. V shed 6 bases and J 6 bases; nucleotides not matched to a gene: 7. The CDR3 extends over 13 amino acids. CDR3 region: CASRIDRGTEQYF. The CDR3 bases are TGTGCCAGCAGGATCGACAGGGGAACCGAGCAGTACTTC.

This clonotype was detected only a few times. The CDR3 bases are TGCAGTGCTAGTGAAGGGGTCGAGCAGTACTTC. Translating it yields CSASEGVEQYF. The chain joins TRBV20-1 to TRBJ2-7, with D perhaps TRBD1 (5 bases). With 3 bases removed from V and 6 bases from J, the gap between germline ends came to 9 bases. This CDR3 has 11 residues. Germline values: CDR1 DFQATT, CDR2 SNEGSKA (reference sequence).

The V gene is TRBV4-1, the J gene TRBJ2-5; the match to TRBD1 covers 8 bases. Germline CDR1 and CDR2: MGHRA and YSYEKL. With 4 bases clipped from V and 2 bases from J, the junction kept 6 bases outside the gene matches. The CDR3 consists of 15 residues. This CDR3 reads CASSLRWTGQETQYF. As DNA, the CDR3 is TGCGCCAGCAGCCTTAGGTGGACAGGGCAAGAGACCCAGTACTTC.

This clonotype was observed a handful of times. The chain joins TRBV7-2 to TRBJ2-3; D is unresolved. This CDR3 is 13 amino acids long. CDR1 and CDR2 (germline): SGHTA, FQGNSA. V lost 4 bases and J 2 bases, leaving 7 bases between the germline ends. CDR3 DNA sequence: TGTGCCAGCAGCTCCTACCTCACAGATACGCAGTATTTT. Translation: CASSSYLTDTQYF.

The genes are TRBV2 and TRBJ2-3; D possibly corresponds to TRBD2 (5 bases). Trimming stripped 3 bases from V and 1 base from J, with 14 bases between. The CDR3 is 16 residues long. Germline assignment: CDR1 SNHLY and CDR2 FYNNEI. The CDR3 loop reads CASSDDFGAGTDTQYF. The CDR3 nucleotides are TGTGCCAGCAGTGATGACTTCGGAGCGGGCACAGATACGCAGTATTTT. Full variable domain (remainder filled in from reference TRBV2 and TRBJ2-3): EPEVTQTPSHQVTQMGQEVILRCVPISNHLYFYWYRQILGQKVEFLVSFYNNEISEKSEIFDDQFSVERPDGSNFTLKIRSTKLEDSAMYFCASSDDFGAGTDTQYFGPGTRLTVL.

The CDR3 nucleotides are TGTGCCAGCAGCCTACTCCCCGGGGTAGCCATGAACACTGAAGCTTTCTTT. As protein: CASSLLPGVAMNTEAFF. V gene TRBV2 combines with J gene TRBJ1-1; D not certain. The CDR3 has 17 residues. The germline V and J ends were trimmed by 6 bases and 0 bases, with 20 bases remaining between them. CDR1 is SNHLY and CDR2 is FYNNEI in the germline V gene. The full variable domain, with the rest looked up from reference TRBV2 and TRBJ1-1, is EPEVTQTPSHQVTQMGQEVILRCVPISNHLYFYWYRQILGQKVEFLVSFYNNEISEKSEIFDDQFSVERPDGSNFTLKIRSTKLEDSAMYFCASSLLPGVAMNTEAFFGQGTRLTVV.

This clonotype was picked up a small number of times. The V and J genes are TRBV29-1 and TRBJ1-4; no clear D gene. This CDR3 is 12 amino acids long. In germline, CDR1 is SQVTM, CDR2 ANQGSEA. V was pared by 4 bases and J by 4 bases, with 7 bases between. CDR3 DNA sequence: TGCAGCGTTGTCCAGAATAATGAAAAACTGTTTTTT. It encodes CSVVQNNEKLFF.

V is TRBV6-1 and J is TRBJ1-2, with D perhaps TRBD1 (5 bases). There are 13 residues in the CDR3. Trimming took off 6 bases at V and 14 bases at J, with 22 bases between the two ends. CDR1 is MNHNS and CDR2 is SASEGT in the germline V gene. CDR3 protein: CASSMTVLFGETF. The DNA for the CDR3 is TGTGCCAGCAGCATGACAGTACTTTTTGGGGAGACCTTC.

The chain carries TRBV13 and TRBJ2-1, with TRBD1 identical over 11 bases. The germline V gene encodes CDR1 PRHDT and CDR2 FYEKMQ (reference sequence). The J segment lost 4 bases and the V segment lost 4 bases, leaving 3 bases of the junction unmatched. The CDR3 is 15 amino acids. The CDR3 here is CASSSGQGGYNEQFF. In DNA, the CDR3 is TGTGCCAGCAGCTCGGGACAGGGGGGTTACAATGAGCAGTTCTTC.

This clonotype was seen a handful of times. V usage is TRBV29-1 and J usage is TRBJ1-1, with 7 positions matching TRBD1. V shed 7 bases, J shed 0 bases, and the junction held 5 bases outside the gene matches. This CDR3 has 13 residues. Germline-derived CDR1 and CDR2 are SQVTM and ANQGSEA. The CDR3 DNA reads as TGCAGCGCTGGGACAGACTTGAACACTGAAGCTTTCTTT. This gives the protein CSAGTDLNTEAFF.

CDR3 residues: CASSISGRDRETQYF. CDR3 DNA sequence: TGTGCCAGTAGTATTAGCGGGAGAGACCGAGAGACCCAGTACTTC. V gene TRBV19 combines with J gene TRBJ2-5; 9 nucleotides line up with TRBD2. This CDR3 spans 15 amino acids. In germline, CDR1 is LNHDA, CDR2 SQIVND (reference sequence). The V segment lost 3 bases and the J segment 4 bases; nucleotides outside the gene matches: 6.

The chain has TRBV6-5 and TRBJ2-7; D is possibly TRBD1 or TRBD2 (5 bases each). V lost 6 bases to trimming and J lost 5 bases, with 20 bases between them. The CDR3 length is 15 residues. Germline lookup yields CDR1 MNHEY and CDR2 SVGAGI. This CDR3 is CASRPPGPGGHEQYF. The CDR3 nucleotides are TGTGCCAGCAGACCTCCGGGGCCTGGCGGCCACGAGCAGTACTTC.

The chain recombines TRBV28 with TRBJ1-2; maybe TRBD1 (5 bases). Trimming took 6 bases from V and 3 from J, leaving 14 bases between them. Germline lookup yields CDR1 MDHEN and CDR2 SYDVKM. CDR3 length equals 14 residues. The CDR3 sequence is CASSQGVGDYGYTF. As DNA, the CDR3 is TGTGCCAGCAGCCAGGGTGTAGGAGACTATGGCTACACCTTC.